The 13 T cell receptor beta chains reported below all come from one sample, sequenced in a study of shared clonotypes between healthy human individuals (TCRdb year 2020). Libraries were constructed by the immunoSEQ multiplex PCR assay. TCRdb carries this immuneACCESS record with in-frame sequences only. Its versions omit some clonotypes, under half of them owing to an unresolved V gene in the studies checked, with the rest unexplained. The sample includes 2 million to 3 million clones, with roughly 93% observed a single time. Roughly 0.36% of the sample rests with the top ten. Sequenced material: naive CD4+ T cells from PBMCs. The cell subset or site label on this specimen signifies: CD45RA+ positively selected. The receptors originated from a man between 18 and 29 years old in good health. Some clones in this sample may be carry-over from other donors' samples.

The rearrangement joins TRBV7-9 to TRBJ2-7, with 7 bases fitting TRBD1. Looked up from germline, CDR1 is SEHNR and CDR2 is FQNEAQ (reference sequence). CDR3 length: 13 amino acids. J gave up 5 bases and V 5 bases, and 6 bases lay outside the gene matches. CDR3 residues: CASSPTGSHEQYF. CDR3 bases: TGTGCCAGCAGCCCGACAGGGTCCCACGAGCAGTACTTC. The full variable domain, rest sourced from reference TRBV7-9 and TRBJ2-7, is DTGVSQNPRHKITKRGQNVTFRCDPISEHNRLYWYRQTLGQGPEFLTYFQNEAQLEKSRLLSDRFSAERPKGSFSTLEIQRTEQGDSAMYLCASSPTGSHEQYFGPGTRLTVT.

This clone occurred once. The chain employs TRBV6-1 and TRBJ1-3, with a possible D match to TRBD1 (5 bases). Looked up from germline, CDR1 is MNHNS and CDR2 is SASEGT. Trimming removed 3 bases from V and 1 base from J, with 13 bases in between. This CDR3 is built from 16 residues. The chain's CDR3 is CASSEDPRVSGNTIYF. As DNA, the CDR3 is TGTGCCAGCAGTGAGGACCCCAGGGTGTCTGGAAACACCATATATTTT.

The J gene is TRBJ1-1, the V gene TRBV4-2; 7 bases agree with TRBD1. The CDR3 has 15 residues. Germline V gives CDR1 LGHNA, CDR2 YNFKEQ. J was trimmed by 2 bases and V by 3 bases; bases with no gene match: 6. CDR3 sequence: CASSHLGTENTEAFF. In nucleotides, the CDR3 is TGTGCCAGCAGCCACTTAGGGACAGAAAACACTGAAGCTTTCTTT.

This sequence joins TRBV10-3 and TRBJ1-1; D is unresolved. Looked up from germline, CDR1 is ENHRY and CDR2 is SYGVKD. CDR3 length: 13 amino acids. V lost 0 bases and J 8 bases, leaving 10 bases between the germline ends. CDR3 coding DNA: TGTGCCATCAGTGAGTCGGATGGAGGGGAAGCTTTCTTT. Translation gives CAISESDGGEAFF.

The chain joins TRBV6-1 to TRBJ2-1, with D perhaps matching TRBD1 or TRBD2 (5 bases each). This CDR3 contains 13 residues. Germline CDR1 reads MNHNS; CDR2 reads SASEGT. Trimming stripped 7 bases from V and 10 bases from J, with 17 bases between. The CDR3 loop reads CASMIGGSNEQFF. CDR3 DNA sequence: TGTGCCAGCATGATTGGGGGTTCCAACGAGCAGTTCTTC.

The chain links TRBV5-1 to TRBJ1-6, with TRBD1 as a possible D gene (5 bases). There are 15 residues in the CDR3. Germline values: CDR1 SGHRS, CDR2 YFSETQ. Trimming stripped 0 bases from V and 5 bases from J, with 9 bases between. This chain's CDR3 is CASSLAGTDNSPLHF. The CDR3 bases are TGCGCCAGCAGCTTGGCCGGGACTGATAATTCACCCCTCCACTTT.

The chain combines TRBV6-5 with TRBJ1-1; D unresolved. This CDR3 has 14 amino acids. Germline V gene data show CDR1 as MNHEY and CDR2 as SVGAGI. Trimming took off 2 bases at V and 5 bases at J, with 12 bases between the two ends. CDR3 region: CASSYGLGRTEAFF. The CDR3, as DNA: TGTGCCAGCAGTTACGGTCTTGGGAGAACTGAAGCTTTCTTT.

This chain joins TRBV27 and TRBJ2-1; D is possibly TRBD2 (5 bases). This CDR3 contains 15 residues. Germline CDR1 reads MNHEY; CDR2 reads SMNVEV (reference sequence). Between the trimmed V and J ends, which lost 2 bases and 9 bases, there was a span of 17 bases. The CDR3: CASSLTGFQRGEQFF. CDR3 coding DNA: TGTGCCAGCAGTTTAACGGGCTTCCAACGGGGTGAGCAGTTCTTC.

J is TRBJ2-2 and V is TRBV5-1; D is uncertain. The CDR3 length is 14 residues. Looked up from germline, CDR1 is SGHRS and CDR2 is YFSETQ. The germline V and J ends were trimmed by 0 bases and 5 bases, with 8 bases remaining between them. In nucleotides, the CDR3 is TGCGCCAGCAGCTTGGATAGGGAAACCGGGGAGCTGTTTTTT. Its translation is CASSLDRETGELFF. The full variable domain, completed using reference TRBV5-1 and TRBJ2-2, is KAGVTQTPRYLIKTRGQQVTLSCSPISGHRSVSWYQQTPGQGLQFLFEYFSETQRNKGNFPGRFSGRQFSNSRSEMNVSTLELGDSALYLCASSLDRETGELFFGEGSRLTVL.

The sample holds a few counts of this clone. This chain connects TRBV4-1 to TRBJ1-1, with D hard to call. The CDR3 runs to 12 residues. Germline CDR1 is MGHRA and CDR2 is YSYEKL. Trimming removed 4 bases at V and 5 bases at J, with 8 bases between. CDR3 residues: CASSRGSTEAFF. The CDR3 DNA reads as TGCGCCAGCAGCCGGGGATCAACTGAAGCTTTCTTT.

The CDR3: CASSYSSPQETQYF. CDR3 nucleotides: TGTGCCAGCAGTTACTCGAGCCCTCAAGAGACCCAGTACTTC. The chain links TRBV6-5 to TRBJ2-5; D remains unclear. The CDR3 covers 14 residues. V dropped 0 bases and J dropped 2 bases, with 7 bases sitting between them. From germline, CDR1 is MNHEY and CDR2 SVGAGI.

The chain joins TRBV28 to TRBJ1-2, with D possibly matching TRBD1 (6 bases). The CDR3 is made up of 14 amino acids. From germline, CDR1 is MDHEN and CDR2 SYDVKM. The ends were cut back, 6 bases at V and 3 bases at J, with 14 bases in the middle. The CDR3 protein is CASRDSKRYYGYTF. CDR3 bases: TGTGCCAGCAGGGACAGCAAACGATACTATGGCTACACCTTC.

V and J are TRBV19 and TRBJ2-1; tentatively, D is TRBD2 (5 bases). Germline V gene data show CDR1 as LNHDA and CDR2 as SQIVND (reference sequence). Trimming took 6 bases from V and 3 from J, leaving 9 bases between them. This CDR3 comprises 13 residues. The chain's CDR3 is CASRADFYNEQFF. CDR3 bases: TGTGCCAGTAGAGCGGACTTCTACAATGAGCAGTTCTTC.